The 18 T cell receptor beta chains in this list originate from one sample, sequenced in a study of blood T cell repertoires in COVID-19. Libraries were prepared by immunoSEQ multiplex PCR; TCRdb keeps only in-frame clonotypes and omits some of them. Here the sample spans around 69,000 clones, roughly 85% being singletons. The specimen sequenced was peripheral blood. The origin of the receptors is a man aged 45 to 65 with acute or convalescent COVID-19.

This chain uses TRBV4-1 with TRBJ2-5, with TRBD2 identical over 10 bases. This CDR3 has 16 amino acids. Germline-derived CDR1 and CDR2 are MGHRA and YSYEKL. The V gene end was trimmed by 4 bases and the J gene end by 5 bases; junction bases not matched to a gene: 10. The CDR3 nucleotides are TGCGCCAGCAGCCTTCAGGGGGCTAGCGGGGGTGAGACCCAGTACTTC. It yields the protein CASSLQGASGGETQYF.

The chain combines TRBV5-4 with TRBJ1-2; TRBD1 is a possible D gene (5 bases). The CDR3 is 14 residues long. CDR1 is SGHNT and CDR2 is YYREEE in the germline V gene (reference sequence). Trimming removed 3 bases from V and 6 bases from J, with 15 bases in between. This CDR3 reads CASSSQGILDGYTF. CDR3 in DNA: TGTGCCAGCAGCTCCCAGGGAATATTAGATGGCTACACCTTC.

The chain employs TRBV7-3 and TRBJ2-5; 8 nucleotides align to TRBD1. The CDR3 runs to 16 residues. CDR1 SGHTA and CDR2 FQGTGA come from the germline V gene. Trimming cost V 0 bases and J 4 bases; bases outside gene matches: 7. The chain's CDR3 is CASSLTRQGAGETQYF. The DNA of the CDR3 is TGTGCCAGCAGCTTAACTCGGCAGGGGGCAGGAGAGACCCAGTACTTC.

DNA of the CDR3: TGTGCCAGCAGCCAGGGGGCGAAGAACTCACCCCTCCACTTT. This encodes CASSQGAKNSPLHF. The rearrangement links TRBV2 to TRBJ1-6; 8 bases fit TRBD1. The CDR3 covers 14 residues. Germline-derived CDR1 and CDR2 are SNHLY and FYNNEI. V shed 6 bases, J shed 10 bases, and the junction held 8 bases outside the gene matches.

The CDR3 DNA sequence: TGCGCCAGCAGCCAAACTTCTAGGGGGGGCGATACGCAGTATTTT. It translates to CASSQTSRGGDTQYF. The chain recombines TRBV4-1 with TRBJ2-3, with a weak D call TRBD2 (7 bases). The CDR3 is 15 residues long. V shed 2 bases and J shed 6 bases, with 15 bases lying between them. CDR1 MGHRA and CDR2 YSYEKL come from the germline V gene.

CDR3: CASTLGEVAGGLYEQFF. In nucleotides, the CDR3 is TGCGCCAGCACCCTGGGAGAGGTAGCGGGGGGCCTTTATGAGCAGTTCTTC. The chain links TRBV5-1 to TRBJ2-1, with 10 positions matching TRBD2. The CDR3 has 17 amino acids. The V gene's germline CDR1 is SGHRS and CDR2 YFSETQ. V shed 6 bases and J 8 bases; nucleotides not matched to a gene: 17.

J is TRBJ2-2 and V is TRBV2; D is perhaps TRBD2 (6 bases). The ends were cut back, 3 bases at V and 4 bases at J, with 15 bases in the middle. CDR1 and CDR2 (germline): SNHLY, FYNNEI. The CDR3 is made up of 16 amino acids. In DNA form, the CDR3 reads TGTGCCAGCAGTGATTTGCGGGCGGGGATCACCGGGGAGCTGTTTTTT. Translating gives CASSDLRAGITGELFF.

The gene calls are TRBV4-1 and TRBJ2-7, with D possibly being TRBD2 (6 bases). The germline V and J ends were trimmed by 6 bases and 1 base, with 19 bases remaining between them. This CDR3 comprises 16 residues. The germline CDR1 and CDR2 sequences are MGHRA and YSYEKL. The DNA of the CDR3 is TGCGCCAGCAGACCTGAACCGGGACTGCTGTCCTACGAGCAGTACTTC. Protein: CASRPEPGLLSYEQYF.

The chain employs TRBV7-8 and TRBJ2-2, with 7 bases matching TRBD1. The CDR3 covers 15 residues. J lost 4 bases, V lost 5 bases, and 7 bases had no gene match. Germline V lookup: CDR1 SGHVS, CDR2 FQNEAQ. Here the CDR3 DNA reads TGTGCCAGCAGCCGAGGGGGCTTCGGCACCGGGGAGCTGTTTTTT. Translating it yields CASSRGGFGTGELFF. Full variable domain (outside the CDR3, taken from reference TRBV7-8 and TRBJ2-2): GAGVSQSPRYKVAKRGQDVALRCDPISGHVSLFWYQQALGQGPEFLTYFQNEAQLDKSGLPSDRFFAERPEGSVSTLKIQRTQQEDSAVYLCASSRGGFGTGELFFGEGSRLTVL.

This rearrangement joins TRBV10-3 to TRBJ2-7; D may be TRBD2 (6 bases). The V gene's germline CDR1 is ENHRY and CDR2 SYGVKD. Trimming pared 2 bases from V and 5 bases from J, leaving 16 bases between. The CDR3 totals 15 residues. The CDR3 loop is CAISEGQSGLDEQYF. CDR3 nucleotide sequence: TGTGCCATCAGTGAGGGGCAAAGCGGGTTGGACGAGCAGTACTTC.

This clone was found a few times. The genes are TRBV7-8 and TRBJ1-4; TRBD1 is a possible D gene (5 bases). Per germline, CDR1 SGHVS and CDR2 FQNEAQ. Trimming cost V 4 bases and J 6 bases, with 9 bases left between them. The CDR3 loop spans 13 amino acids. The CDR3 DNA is TGTGCCAGCAGCTCCCTAGGGGATGAAAAACTGTTTTTT. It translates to CASSSLGDEKLFF.

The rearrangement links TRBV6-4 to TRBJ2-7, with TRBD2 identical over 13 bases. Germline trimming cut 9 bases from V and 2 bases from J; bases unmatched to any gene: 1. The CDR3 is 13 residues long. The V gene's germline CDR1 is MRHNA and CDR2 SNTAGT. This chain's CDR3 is CARTSGGPYEQYV. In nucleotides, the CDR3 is TGTGCCAGGACTAGCGGGGGGCCCTACGAGCAGTACGTC.

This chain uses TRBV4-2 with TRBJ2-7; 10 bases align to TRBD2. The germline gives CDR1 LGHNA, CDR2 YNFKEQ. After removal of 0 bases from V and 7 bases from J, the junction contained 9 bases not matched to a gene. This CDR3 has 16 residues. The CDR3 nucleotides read TGTGCCAGCAGCCAAGAGTCAGCGGGGGGGCTGGGAGAGCAGTACTTC. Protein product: CASSQESAGGLGEQYF.

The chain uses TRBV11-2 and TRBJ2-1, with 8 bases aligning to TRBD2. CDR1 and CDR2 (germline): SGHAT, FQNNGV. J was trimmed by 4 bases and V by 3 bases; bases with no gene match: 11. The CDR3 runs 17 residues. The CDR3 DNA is TGTGCCAGCAGCTTCCCCCTTGGTCGGGGGGGGTACAATGAGCAGTTCTTC. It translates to CASSFPLGRGGYNEQFF.

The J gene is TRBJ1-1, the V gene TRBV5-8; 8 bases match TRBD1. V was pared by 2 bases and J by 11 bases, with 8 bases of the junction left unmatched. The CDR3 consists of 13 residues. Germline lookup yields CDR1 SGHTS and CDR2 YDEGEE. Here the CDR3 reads CASSLSGGDGAFF. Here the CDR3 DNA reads TGTGCCAGCAGCTTATCAGGGGGCGACGGGGCTTTCTTT.

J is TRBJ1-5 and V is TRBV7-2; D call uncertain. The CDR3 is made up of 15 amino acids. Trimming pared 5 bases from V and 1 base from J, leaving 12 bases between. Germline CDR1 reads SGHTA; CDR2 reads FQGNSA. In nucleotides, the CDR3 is TGTGCCAGCAGCCCGTTCGGGGTAAGCAATCAGCCCCAGCATTTT. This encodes CASSPFGVSNQPQHF.

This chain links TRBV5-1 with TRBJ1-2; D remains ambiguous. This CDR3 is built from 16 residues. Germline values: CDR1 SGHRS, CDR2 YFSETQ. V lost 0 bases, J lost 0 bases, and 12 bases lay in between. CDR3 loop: CASSLDRAAANYGYTF. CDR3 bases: TGCGCCAGCAGCTTGGATAGGGCAGCGGCTAACTATGGCTACACCTTC.

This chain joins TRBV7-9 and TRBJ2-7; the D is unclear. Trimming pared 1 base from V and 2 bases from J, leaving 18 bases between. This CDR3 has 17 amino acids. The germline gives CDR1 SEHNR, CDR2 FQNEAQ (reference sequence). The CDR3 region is CASSLGLSITKTYEQYF. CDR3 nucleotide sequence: TGTGCCAGCAGCTTAGGACTCTCCATAACTAAAACCTACGAGCAGTACTTC.